A selection of T cell receptor beta chains follows, all from one sample in a study of siplizumab effects on memory and regulatory T cells. Sequenced by immunoSEQ multiplex PCR; TCRdb stores in-frame clones only, minus some. The sample shows some 100,000 clones, around 92% of them seen only once. Source material: CD4+ T cells sorted from blood. The receptors here all came from a human donor in good health. Some clones in this sample may be carry-over from other donors' samples. The CDR3 runs from the conserved cysteine through the conserved F or W. The order of the fields is J gene, D gene, clone size, V gene, CDR3 DNA, CDR3 protein. D genes are given only for firm matches. The listing skips clone size in some rows; elsewhere it reads once, few, many or a size class.

TRBJ2-1 TRBD1 - TRBV5-5 TGTGCCAGCAGCTCCTCCGGGACAGGGGTCTTCCTTGAGCAGTTCTTC CASSSSGTGVFLEQFF
TRBJ1-4 - - TRBV30 TGTGCCTGGAGTGGGCCCCTCCTCCTGGCAACTAATGAAAAACTGTTTTTT CAWSGPLLLATNEKLFF
TRBJ2-7 - - TRBV29-1 TGCAGCGTTCTGACAGACTACGAGCAGTACTTC CSVLTDYEQYF
TRBJ2-3 TRBD1 - TRBV5-6 TGTGCCAGCAGCCTGACCGGGACAGGGAACACAGATACGCAGTATTTT CASSLTGTGNTDTQYF
TRBJ2-7 TRBD2 - TRBV4-1 TGCGCCAGCAGCCAGAAGCCTTACTCGGCGGGAGAAGCCTACGAGCAGTACTTC CASSQKPYSAGEAYEQYF
TRBJ2-7 TRBD2 - TRBV12-5 TGTGCTAGTGGTTTGGTACTATCAGCGGGAGGCCACGAGCAGTACTTC CASGLVLSAGGHEQYF
TRBJ2-1 - - TRBV28 TGTGCCAGCAGCCGTGGATGGCTAGCGAGGGGAAATGAGCAGTTCTTC CASSRGWLARGNEQFF
TRBJ2-5 TRBD2 - TRBV28 TGTGCCAGCAGTTCTCCCGGCGGGAGCTCTCATGAGACCCAGTACTTC CASSSPGGSSHETQYF
TRBJ2-2 TRBD1 - TRBV9 TGTGCCAGCAGCATCCACCCACAGGGGGACACCGGGGAGCTGTTTTTT CASSIHPQGDTGELFF
TRBJ2-1 TRBD2 once TRBV7-3 TGTGCCAGCAGCCCGGGACTAGCGGGAGATGGGAATGAGCAGTTCTTC CASSPGLAGDGNEQFF
TRBJ2-7 TRBD1 - TRBV6-1 TGTGCCACCCTAGAGACAGGGAGCTCCTACGAGCAGTACTTC CATLETGSSYEQYF
TRBJ2-3 - - TRBV29-1 TGCAGCGTTGAAGTACAGGGTGCAGATACGCAGTATTTT CSVEVQGADTQYF
TRBJ2-7 TRBD1 - TRBV4-2 TGTGCCAGCAGCCAAGGTGGGACAGGGCGGTTCGAGCAGTACTTC CASSQGGTGRFEQYF
TRBJ1-1 - - TRBV5-4 TGTGCCAGCAGTTACGACGTTTTAAACGGGGTTGAAGCTTTCTTT CASSYDVLNGVEAFF
TRBJ1-4 - - TRBV28 TGTGCCAGCAGTTTACCAGGGAGGTTGGAAAAACTGTTTTTT CASSLPGRLEKLFF
TRBJ2-1 - - TRBV7-3 TGTGCCAGCAGCCCTACTACAACCGAACACAATGAGCAGTTCTTC CASSPTTTEHNEQFF
TRBJ1-2 - many TRBV28 TGTGCCAGCGCATTAAGGGGGTTAACTAATGGCTACACCTTC CASALRGLTNGYTF
TRBJ2-1 - - TRBV5-1 TGCGCCAGCAGCTTGGCGCAGACAGGCAATGAGCAGTTCTTC CASSLAQTGNEQFF
TRBJ2-2 - - TRBV11-2 TGTGCCAGCAGCTTAGGGGCCGGGGAGCTGTTTTTT CASSLGAGELFF
TRBJ1-5 TRBD1 once TRBV13 TGTGCCAGCAGCTCTGGACAGGAGTTCGATCGGGGCAATCAGCCCCAGCATTTT CASSSGQEFDRGNQPQHF
TRBJ1-1 - once TRBV19 TGTGCCAGTGCGGGGCTCCCGGAGGGGACTGAAGCTTTCTTT CASAGLPEGTEAFF
TRBJ2-1 TRBD2 - TRBV11-3 TGTGCCAGCAGCCGAGGGACTAGCAGCTACAATGAGCAGTTCTTC CASSRGTSSYNEQFF
TRBJ1-3 - - TRBV14 TGTGCCAGCAGCCCTCAGGGATTTGGAAACACCATATATTTT CASSPQGFGNTIYF
TRBJ1-5 - - TRBV7-9 TGTGCCAGCAGCCCCACATCTGATCAGCCCCAGCATTTT CASSPTSDQPQHF
TRBJ2-1 TRBD2 - TRBV4-2 TGTGCCAGCAGCCGCTTAACTAGCGGGGGTTACAATGAGCAGTTCTTC CASSRLTSGGYNEQFF
TRBJ2-1 - - TRBV14 TGTGCCAGCAGCGAGAGACTAGACCATTTCTCCTACAATGAGCAGTTCTTC CASSERLDHFSYNEQFF
TRBJ1-3 TRBD1 - TRBV30 TGTGCCTGGACCTTAGGGGGCAGGGCTGGAAACACCATATATTTT CAWTLGGRAGNTIYF
TRBJ2-3 TRBD2 - TRBV19 TGTGCCAGTAGTATAGATTATCAGAGACCGGGACTAGCAGGGAAGGCAGATACGCAGTATTTT CASSIDYQRPGLAGKADTQYF
TRBJ1-4 - - TRBV5-8 TGTGCCAGCAGCTTGGGGCAAGGGCTTGCAACTAATGAAAAACTGTTTTTT CASSLGQGLATNEKLFF
TRBJ2-2 - - TRBV30 TGTGCCTGGACCGGCGGGGAGCTGTTTTTT CAWTGGELFF
TRBJ2-7 - once TRBV5-1 TGCGCCAGCAGCTTGGGGGGAGCGGGTCGCTACGAGCAGTACTTC CASSLGGAGRYEQYF
TRBJ2-7 - once TRBV28 TGTGCCAGCAGTTTTTTCCCCCACGAGCAGTACTTC CASSFFPHEQYF
TRBJ2-7 - - TRBV5-1 TGCGCCAGCAGGACCGCGGGCGGGGTCTACGAGCAGTACTTC CASRTAGGVYEQYF
TRBJ2-7 TRBD1 - TRBV6-5 TGTGCCAGCAGTAAACTACAGGGGTATTCCGACGAGCAGTACTTC CASSKLQGYSDEQYF
TRBJ1-1 - few TRBV29-1 TGCAGCGTTGTAGGGCGCACTGAAGCTTTCTTT CSVVGRTEAFF
TRBJ2-2 TRBD1 few TRBV19 TGTGCCAGTAGTATTAGGACAGGGGCCCCCGGGGAGCTGTTTTTT CASSIRTGAPGELFF
TRBJ1-5 - - TRBV18 TGTGCCAGCTCACCGACGGGGGCCAATCAGCCCCAGCATTTT CASSPTGANQPQHF
TRBJ2-6 - - TRBV15 TGTGCCACCAGCAGTAGGGATGGCGGGGCCAACGTCCTGACTTTC CATSSRDGGANVLTF
TRBJ2-3 TRBD2 few TRBV7-8 TGTGCCAGCAGCTTAAGACTAGCGGGAGGATCGTGGGGTTTT CASSLRLAGGSWGF
TRBJ1-1 - - TRBV6-1 TGTGCCAGCAGTGAAGCGCCCGGTGGAGGGGTGAACACTGAAGCTTTCTTT CASSEAPGGGVNTEAFF
TRBJ2-1 TRBD2 - TRBV4-1 TGCGCCAGCAGAGAACTAGCGGGAGGGCCCCATGAGCAGTTCTTC CASRELAGGPHEQFF
TRBJ2-7 - - TRBV11-2 TGTGCCAGCAGCCCGGCCGGCTACGAGCAGTACTTC CASSPAGYEQYF
TRBJ2-5 TRBD2 - TRBV6-5 TGTGCCAGCAGTCCACTAGCGGGAAGGGTCGGGACCCAGTACTTC CASSPLAGRVGTQYF
TRBJ1-1 - - TRBV18 TGTGCCAGCTCACCACAGGGACGAAGCATGAACACTGAAGCTTTCTTT CASSPQGRSMNTEAFF
TRBJ1-1 - - TRBV11-3 TGTGCCAGCAGCCTGTCGGGGCGCCCGGGGACTGAAGCTTTCTTT CASSLSGRPGTEAFF
TRBJ2-1 - - TRBV7-7 TGTGCTAGCAGCCTACAGGATTCCTACAATGAGCAGTTCTTC CASSLQDSYNEQFF
TRBJ1-1 - once TRBV6-1 TGTGCCAGCAACAGGGCGAACACTGAAGCTTTCTTT CASNRANTEAFF
TRBJ1-5 - - TRBV7-2 TGTGCCAGCAGCTTAGGGAGTGTTAGCAATCAGCCCCAGCATTTT CASSLGSVSNQPQHF
TRBJ2-1 - once TRBV15 TGTGCCACCAGCAGACAAAGCTCCTACAATGAGCAGTTCTTC CATSRQSSYNEQFF
TRBJ1-2 - - TRBV28 TGTGCCAGCAACTGGGGTGCGGATGGCTACACCTTC CASNWGADGYTF